This T cell receptor (beta chain) was obtained from a study of T-cell reconstitution after alpha-beta-depleted transplantation in children. The CDR3 length is 17 residues. Germline assignment: CDR1 DFQATT and CDR2 SNEGSKA (reference sequence). In regard to this clonotype: At one of its ends the junction is not consistent with the germline gene, which may arise from a read error.

This sample's TCRbeta library carried unique molecular identifier barcodes. TCRdb called the PCR reads again in MiXCR, with one record for every CDR3 protein. The sample shows roughly 100,000 distinct CDR3 sequences, about 6.8% of them seen only once. The chain joins TRBV20-1 to TRBJ2-2; 9 nucleotides agree with TRBD2. The sequences come from PBMCs, collected before TCRalphabeta/CD19-depleted stem cell transplant. The clonotype was recovered from a boy aged 2 to 10 with acute lymphoblastic leukemia, due to receive a stem cell transplant. Here the CDR3 reads CSARDPTSGSFTGELFF. CDR3 DNA: TGCAGCGCTAGAGATCCTACTAGCGGGTCTTTCACCGGGGAGCTGTTTTTT.